This TCR beta chain emerged from a study of blood T cell repertoires in COVID-19 (TCRdb year 2020). At the level of the whole study: Samples covering the acute and convalescent phases of COVID-19 were provided by collaborators in the United States, Italy and Spain. The material from the prospective study consisted of cDNA or gDNA derived from T cells, B-cell-depleted T cells, or PBMCs. Deeply sampled blood TCRbeta repertoires from subjects exposed to, actively infected with, or recovered from COVID-19 were included in the dataset. The sample metadata nearly always contained a de-identified subject ID, COVID-19 status, age in years and sex. The samples were drawn from the first 160 participants of the ongoing ImmuneRACE study and from some 1,300 subjects provided by 6 global collaborators. The repertoires were released in a freely available public database intended as a resource for research on the immune response to SARS-CoV-2. HLA class I and class II types, where available, came from metadata supplied by the sample provider rather than from assay-based typing. Summary of the overall study and its limitations: The quantity of clinical and demographic metadata differed by source and by participant and was supplied without curation.

In Seattle, one collaborating source enrolled patients while the infection was active and tracked those patients longitudinally over the course of disease. The collaborating institutions used their own protocols to collect whole blood in K2EDTA tubes. For TCRbeta analysis, collaborators shipped samples in one of three forms: frozen whole blood, isolated PBMCs, or DNA extracted from either of those sample types. TCRbeta CDR3 regions were amplified from genomic DNA using the immunoSEQ Assay, a bias-controlled multiplex PCR. Processing in the source paper ran as follows. Within the assay, amplification of reference gene primers was used to estimate how many nucleated cells each sample contained. To quantify the absolute abundance of each unique TCRbeta CDR3 rearrangement, sequence reads were collapsed and filtered. For each sample, productive Simpson clonality was calculated as the square root of Simpson's diversity index over productive rearrangements. TCRdb holds this immuneACCESS table with in-frame rearrangements only. Some clones are missing; in checked studies, unresolved V genes explain under half, and the rest has no known cause. That table is the source of V, J and clone size, and D and trimming were worked out from the DNA. The sample table holds about 110,000 clones, of which more than 70% were seen once. More than 5% of the sample lies in the top ten.

Trimming takes 6 bases from V and 4 bases from J, and the germline ends sit 6 bases apart. The CDR3 runs 11 amino acids, cysteine and phenylalanine included. Just the 33-base CDR3 DNA is kept, in frame starting at base 1. The germline V gene gives CDR1 as SGHVS and CDR2 as FNYEAQ. With regard to this clone: The antigen it binds to is not known. No base quality values were provided; no much bigger clone lies one nucleotide off.

This clonotype was obtained from a woman aged 55-69 years with COVID-19, enrolled during active disease. Source material: peripheral blood. The chain employs TRBV7-6 and TRBJ1-1, with an unclear D gene assignment. This receptor carries the CDR3 CASSFGTEAFF. The DNA is as follows: TGTGCCAGCAGTTTCGGCACTGAAGCTTTCTTT.